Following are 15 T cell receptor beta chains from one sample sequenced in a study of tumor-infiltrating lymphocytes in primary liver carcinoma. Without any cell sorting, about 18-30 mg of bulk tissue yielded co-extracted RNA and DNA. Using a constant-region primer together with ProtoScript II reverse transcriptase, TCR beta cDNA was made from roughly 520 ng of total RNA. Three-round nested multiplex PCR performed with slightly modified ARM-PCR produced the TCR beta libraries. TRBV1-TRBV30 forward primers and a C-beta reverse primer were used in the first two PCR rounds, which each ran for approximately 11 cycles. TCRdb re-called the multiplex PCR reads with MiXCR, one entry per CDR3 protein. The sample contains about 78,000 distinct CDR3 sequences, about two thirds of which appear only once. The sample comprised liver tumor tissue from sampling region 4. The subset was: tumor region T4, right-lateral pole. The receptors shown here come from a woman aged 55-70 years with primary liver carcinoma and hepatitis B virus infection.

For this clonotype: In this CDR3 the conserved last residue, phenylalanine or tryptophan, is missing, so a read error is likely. The CDR3 is CASSEGRSLHSYEQYS. The CDR3 DNA reads TGTGCCAGCAGTGAAGGCCGGAGTCTACACTCCTACGAGCAGTACTCC. The gene calls are TRBV6-1 and TRBJ2-7, with D unclear. The CDR3 loop spans 16 amino acids. The V gene's germline CDR1 is MNHNS and CDR2 SASEGT. Trimming shortened V by 1 base and J by 0 bases, and 13 bases separated the two germline ends.

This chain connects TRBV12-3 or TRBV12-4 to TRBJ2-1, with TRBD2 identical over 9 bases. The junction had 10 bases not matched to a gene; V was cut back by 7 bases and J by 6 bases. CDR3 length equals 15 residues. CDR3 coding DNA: TGTGCCAGCACTTTTTGGCTAGCGGGACTCAATGAGCAGTTCTTC. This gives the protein CASTFWLAGLNEQFF.

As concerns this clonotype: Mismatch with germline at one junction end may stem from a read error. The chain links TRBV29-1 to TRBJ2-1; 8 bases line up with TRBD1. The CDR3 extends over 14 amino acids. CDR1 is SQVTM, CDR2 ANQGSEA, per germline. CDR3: CSWRTGRPYNEQFF. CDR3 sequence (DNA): TGCAGTTGGAGGACAGGGCGACCCTACAATGAGCAATTCTTC.

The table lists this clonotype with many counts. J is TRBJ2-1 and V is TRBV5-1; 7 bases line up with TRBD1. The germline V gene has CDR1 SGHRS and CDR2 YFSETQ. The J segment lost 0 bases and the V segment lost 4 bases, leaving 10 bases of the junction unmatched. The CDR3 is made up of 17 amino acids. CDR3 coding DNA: TGCGCCAGCAGCGGTATTGGGGACAGCTACTCCTACAATGAGCAGTTCTTC. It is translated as CASSGIGDSYSYNEQFF. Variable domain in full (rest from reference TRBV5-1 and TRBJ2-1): KAGVTQTPRYLIKTRGQQVTLSCSPISGHRSVSWYQQTPGQGLQFLFEYFSETQRNKGNFPGRFSGRQFSNSRSEMNVSTLELGDSALYLCASSGIGDSYSYNEQFFGPGTRLTVL.

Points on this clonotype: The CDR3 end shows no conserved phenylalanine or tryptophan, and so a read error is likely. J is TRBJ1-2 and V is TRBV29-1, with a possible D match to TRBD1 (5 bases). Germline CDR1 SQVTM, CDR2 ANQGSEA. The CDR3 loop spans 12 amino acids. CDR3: CSAEVQGHGYTL. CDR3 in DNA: TGCAGTGCCGAGGTCCAGGGTCATGGCTACACCCTC.

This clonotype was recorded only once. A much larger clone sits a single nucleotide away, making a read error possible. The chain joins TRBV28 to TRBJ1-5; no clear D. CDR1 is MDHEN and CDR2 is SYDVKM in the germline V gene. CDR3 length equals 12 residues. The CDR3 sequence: CASSLWGQSQHF. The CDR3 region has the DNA TGTGCCAGCAGTTTGTGGGGTCAGTCCCAGCATTTT. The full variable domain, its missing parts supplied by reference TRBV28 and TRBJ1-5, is DVKVTQSSRYLVKRTGEKVFLECVQDMDHENMFWYRQDPGLGLRLIYFSYDVKMKEKGDIPEGYSVSREKKERFSLILESASTNQTSMYLCASSLWGQSQHFGDGTRLSIL.

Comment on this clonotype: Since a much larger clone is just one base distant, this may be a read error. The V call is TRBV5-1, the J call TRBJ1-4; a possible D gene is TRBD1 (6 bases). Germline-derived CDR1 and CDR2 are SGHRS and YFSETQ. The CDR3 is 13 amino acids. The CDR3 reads CVSSMDSYEKLFF. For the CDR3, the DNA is TGCGTCAGCAGCATGGACAGTTATGAAAAACTGTTTTTT.

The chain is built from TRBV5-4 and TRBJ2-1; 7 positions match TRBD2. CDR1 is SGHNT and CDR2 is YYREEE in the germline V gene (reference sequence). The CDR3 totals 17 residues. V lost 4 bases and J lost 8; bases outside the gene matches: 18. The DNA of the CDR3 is TGTGCCAGCAGCACCCCCACTTGCGGGAGTTTGTTCGATGAGCAGTTCTTC. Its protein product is CASSTPTCGSLFDEQFF. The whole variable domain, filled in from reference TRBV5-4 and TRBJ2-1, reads ETGVTQSPTHLIKTRGQQVTLRCSSQSGHNTVSWYQQALGQGPQFIFQYYREEENGRGNFPPRFSGLQFPNYSSELNVNALELDDSALYLCASSTPTCGSLFDEQFFGPGTRLTVL.

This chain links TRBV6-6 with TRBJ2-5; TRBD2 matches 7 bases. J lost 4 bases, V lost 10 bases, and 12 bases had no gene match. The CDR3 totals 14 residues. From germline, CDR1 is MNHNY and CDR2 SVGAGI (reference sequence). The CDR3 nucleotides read TGTGCCAACAGCGGTAGAGCGGGAAGAGAGACCCAGTACTTC. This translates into CANSGRAGRETQYF.

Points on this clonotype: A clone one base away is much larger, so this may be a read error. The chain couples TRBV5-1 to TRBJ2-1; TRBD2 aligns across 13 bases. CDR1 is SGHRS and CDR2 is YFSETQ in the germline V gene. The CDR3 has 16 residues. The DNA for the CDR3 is TGCGTCAGCAGTTACGGACTAGCGGGAGCCTACAATGAGCAGTTCTTC. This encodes CVSSYGLAGAYNEQFF.

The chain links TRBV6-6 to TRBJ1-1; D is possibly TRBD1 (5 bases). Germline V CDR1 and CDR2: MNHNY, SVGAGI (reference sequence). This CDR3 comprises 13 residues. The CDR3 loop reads CTNSLQGLTEAFF. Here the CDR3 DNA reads TGTACCAACAGTTTGCAGGGACTAACTGAAGCTTTCTTT.

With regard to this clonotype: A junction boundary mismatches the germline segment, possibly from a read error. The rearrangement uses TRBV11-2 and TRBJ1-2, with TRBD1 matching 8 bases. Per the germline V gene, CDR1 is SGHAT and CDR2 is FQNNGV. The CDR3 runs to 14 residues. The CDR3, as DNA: TGTGCCAACAGCCTCGAGGACAGGGATGATGGCTACACCTTC. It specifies CANSLEDRDDGYTF.

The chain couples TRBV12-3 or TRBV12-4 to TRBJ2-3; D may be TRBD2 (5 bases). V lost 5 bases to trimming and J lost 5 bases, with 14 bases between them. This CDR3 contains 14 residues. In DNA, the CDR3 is TGTGCCAGCAGTCCCACGGGGTACATAGATACGCAGTATTTT. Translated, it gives CASSPTGYIDTQYF.

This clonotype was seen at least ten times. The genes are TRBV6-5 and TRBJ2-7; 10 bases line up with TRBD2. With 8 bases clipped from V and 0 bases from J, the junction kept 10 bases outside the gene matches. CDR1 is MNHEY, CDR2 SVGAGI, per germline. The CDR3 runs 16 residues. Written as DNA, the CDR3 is TGTGCCAGCGGAAGACTCATAGCGGGAGGCTCCTACGAGCAGTACTTC. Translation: CASGRLIAGGSYEQYF.

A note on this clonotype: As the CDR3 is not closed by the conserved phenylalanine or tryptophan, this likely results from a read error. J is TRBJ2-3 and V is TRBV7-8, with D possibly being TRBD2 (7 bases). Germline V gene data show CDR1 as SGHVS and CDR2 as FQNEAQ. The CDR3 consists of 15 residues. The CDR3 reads CVSSLLGGATDTQYS. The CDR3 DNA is TGTGTCAGCAGCTTGCTTGGGGGGGCAACAGATACGCAGTATTCT.